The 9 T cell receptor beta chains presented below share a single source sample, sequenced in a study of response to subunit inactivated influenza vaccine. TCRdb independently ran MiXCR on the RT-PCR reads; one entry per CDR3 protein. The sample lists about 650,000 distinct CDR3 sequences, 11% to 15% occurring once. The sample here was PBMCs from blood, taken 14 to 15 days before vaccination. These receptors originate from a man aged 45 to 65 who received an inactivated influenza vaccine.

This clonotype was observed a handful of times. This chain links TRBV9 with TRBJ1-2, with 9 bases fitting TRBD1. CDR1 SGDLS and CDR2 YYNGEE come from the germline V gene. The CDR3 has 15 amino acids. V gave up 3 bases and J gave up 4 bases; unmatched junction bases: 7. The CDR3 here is CASSARTGDAYGYTF. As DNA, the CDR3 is TGTGCCAGCAGCGCCCGGACAGGGGATGCCTATGGCTACACCTTC.

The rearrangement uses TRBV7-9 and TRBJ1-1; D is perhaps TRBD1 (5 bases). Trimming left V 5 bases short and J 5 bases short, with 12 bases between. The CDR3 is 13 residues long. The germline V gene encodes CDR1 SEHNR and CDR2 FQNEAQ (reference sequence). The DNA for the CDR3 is TGTGCCAGCAGCATGGGGGGTGGAACTGAAGCTTTCTTT. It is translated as CASSMGGGTEAFF.

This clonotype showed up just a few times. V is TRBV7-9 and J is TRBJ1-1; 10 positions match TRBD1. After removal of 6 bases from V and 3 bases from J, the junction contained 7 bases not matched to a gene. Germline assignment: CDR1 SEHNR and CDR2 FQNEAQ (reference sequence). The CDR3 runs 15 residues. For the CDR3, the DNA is TGTGCCAGCAGAAGACAGGGGGCGGAGGACACTGAAGCTTTCTTT. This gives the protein CASRRQGAEDTEAFF.

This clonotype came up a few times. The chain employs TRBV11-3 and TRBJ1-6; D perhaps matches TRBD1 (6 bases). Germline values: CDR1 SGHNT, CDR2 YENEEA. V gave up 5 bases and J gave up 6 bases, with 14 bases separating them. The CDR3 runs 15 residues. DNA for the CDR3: TGTGCCAGCAGCCCTCGACAGGACGCTAATTCACCCCTCCACTTT. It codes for CASSPRQDANSPLHF.

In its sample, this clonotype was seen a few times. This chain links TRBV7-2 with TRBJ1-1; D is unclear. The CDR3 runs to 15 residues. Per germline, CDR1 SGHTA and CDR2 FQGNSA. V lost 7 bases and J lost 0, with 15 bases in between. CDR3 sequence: CASTQSRGMNTEAFF. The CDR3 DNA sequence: TGTGCCAGCACCCAATCTCGGGGAATGAACACTGAAGCTTTCTTT.

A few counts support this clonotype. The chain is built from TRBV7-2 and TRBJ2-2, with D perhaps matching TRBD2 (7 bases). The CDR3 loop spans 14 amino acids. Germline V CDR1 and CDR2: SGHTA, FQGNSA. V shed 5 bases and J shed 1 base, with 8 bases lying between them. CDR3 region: CASSRGGNTGELFF. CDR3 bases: TGTGCCAGCAGCAGGGGGGGGAACACCGGGGAGCTGTTTTTT.

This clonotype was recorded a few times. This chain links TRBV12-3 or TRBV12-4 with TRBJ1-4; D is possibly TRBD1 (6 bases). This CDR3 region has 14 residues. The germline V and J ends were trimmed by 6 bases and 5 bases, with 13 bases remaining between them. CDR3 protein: CASSLTGPNEKLFF. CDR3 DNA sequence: TGTGCCAGCAGCCTTACAGGGCCCAATGAAAAACTGTTTTTT.

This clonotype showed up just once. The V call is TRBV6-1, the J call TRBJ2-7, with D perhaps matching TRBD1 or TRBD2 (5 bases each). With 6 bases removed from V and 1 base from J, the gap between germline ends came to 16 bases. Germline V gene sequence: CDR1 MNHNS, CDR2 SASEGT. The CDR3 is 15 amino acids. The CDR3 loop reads CASSTDRGGSYEQYF. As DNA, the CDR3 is TGTGCCAGCAGCACGGACCGGGGCGGGTCCTACGAGCAGTACTTC.

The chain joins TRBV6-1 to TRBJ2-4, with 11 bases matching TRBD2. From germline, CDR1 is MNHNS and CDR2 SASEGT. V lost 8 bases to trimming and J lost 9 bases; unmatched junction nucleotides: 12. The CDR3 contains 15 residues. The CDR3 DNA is TGTGCCAGCTCGGCTAGCGGGGGGAAAATCCTCATTCAGTACTTC. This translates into CASSASGGKILIQYF.